This T cell receptor beta chain derives from a study of beta chain features in type 1 diabetes. For the study at large: Age and gender were similar between patients and healthy donors, as were cell yields.

Every participating donor gave one draw, a heparinised blood sample averaging about 100 mL. Each of the sorted populations had a purity greater than 95%. Expressed TCRB transcripts got sequenced, as all isolated RNA was reverse transcribed. The data were produced by immunoSEQ multiplex PCR, yet TCRdb's version contains in-frame clones alone and is incomplete. The table has about 320,000 clones, 14% seen once; the top ten hold around 7%. This clone was detected only a few times. The source material was central memory CD4+ T cells from blood. The sequence derives from a man aged 25 to 45 in good health.

The CDR3 DNA follows: TGTGCCAGCAGTTCGGGACAGGGGGCTGGGGCCAACGTCCTGACTTTC. It specifies CASSSGQGAGANVLTF. The chain is built from TRBV25-1 and TRBJ2-6; TRBD1 aligns across 11 bases. Germline CDR1 MGHDK, CDR2 SYGVNS. V lost 5 bases to trimming and J lost 2 bases; unmatched junction nucleotides: 2. This CDR3 is built from 16 residues.